A selection of T cell receptor beta chains follows, all from one sample in a study of identical twins. In TCRdb, the 5' RACE reads were re-called with MiXCR into one record per CDR3 protein. The sample shows roughly 540,000 distinct CDR3 sequences, about 20% of them seen only once. Another study also made use of these data, one on T cells expressing NK-cell markers.

Sequences were obtained from CD4+ T cells sorted from blood. The receptor source for this set is a woman between 18 and 29 years old in good health. Both conserved end residues are part of each CDR3. D genes are given only for firm matches. Some rows have no size entry. The others give once, few or many, or a class for an expanded clone.

J gene: TRBJ1-1; D gene: NA; V gene: TRBV5-5; clone size: few; CDR3 protein: CASSTLSSVNTEAFF; CDR3 DNA: TGTGCCAGCAGCACCCTGAGCAGCGTAAACACTGAAGCTTTCTTT
J gene: TRBJ2-1; D gene: NA; V gene: TRBV11-3; clone size: NA; CDR3 protein: CASSGASRTRGEQFF; CDR3 DNA: TGTGCCAGCAGCGGGGCTAGCAGGACTCGGGGTGAGCAGTTCTTC
J gene: TRBJ2-5; D gene: NA; V gene: TRBV5-1; clone size: few; CDR3 protein: CASSPDTYQETQYF; CDR3 DNA: TGCGCCAGCAGCCCGGACACCTACCAAGAGACCCAGTACTTC
J gene: TRBJ1-2; D gene: NA; V gene: TRBV4-3; clone size: NA; CDR3 protein: CASTHRVADYGYTF; CDR3 DNA: TGCGCCAGCACCCACCGCGTAGCCGACTATGGCTACACCTTC
J gene: TRBJ2-3; D gene: TRBD2; V gene: TRBV7-9; clone size: NA; CDR3 protein: CASSRFGGGGTDTQYF; CDR3 DNA: TGTGCCAGCAGCCGATTCGGGGGAGGGGGCACAGATACGCAGTATTTT
J gene: TRBJ1-5; D gene: NA; V gene: TRBV12-3/TRBV12-4; clone size: few; CDR3 protein: CASSFVGHNQPQHF; CDR3 DNA: TGTGCCAGCAGTTTCGTGGGGCACAATCAGCCCCAGCATTTT
J gene: TRBJ1-1; D gene: TRBD1; V gene: TRBV20-1; clone size: few; CDR3 protein: CSAQPRDRGITEAFF; CDR3 DNA: TGCAGTGCCCAACCCAGGGACAGGGGTATCACTGAAGCTTTCTTT
J gene: TRBJ2-4; D gene: NA; V gene: TRBV4-3; clone size: NA; CDR3 protein: CASSQVVRHNIQYF; CDR3 DNA: TGCGCCAGCAGCCAGGTCGTCCGGCATAACATTCAGTACTTC
J gene: TRBJ1-2; D gene: NA; V gene: TRBV4-3; clone size: few; CDR3 protein: CASSQDWGSYGYTF; CDR3 DNA: TGCGCCAGCAGCCAAGATTGGGGAAGCTATGGCTACACCTTC
J gene: TRBJ2-7; D gene: TRBD2; V gene: TRBV30; clone size: few; CDR3 protein: CAWSVRPSGSTSSYEQYF; CDR3 DNA: TGTGCCTGGAGTGTACGCCCTAGCGGGAGCACTTCTTCCTACGAGCAGTACTTC
J gene: TRBJ1-2; D gene: NA; V gene: TRBV29-1; clone size: NA; CDR3 protein: CSVVRDGNYGYTF; CDR3 DNA: TGCAGCGTCGTCCGGGACGGTAACTATGGCTACACCTTC
J gene: TRBJ1-1; D gene: NA; V gene: TRBV29-1; clone size: few; CDR3 protein: CSGSGYGAEAFF; CDR3 DNA: TGCAGCGGATCGGGCTACGGTGCTGAAGCTTTCTTT
J gene: TRBJ2-5; D gene: TRBD2; V gene: TRBV20-1; clone size: NA; CDR3 protein: CSASGGLQETQYF; CDR3 DNA: TGCAGTGCCAGCGGGGGCCTTCAAGAGACCCAGTACTTC
J gene: TRBJ2-3; D gene: NA; V gene: TRBV18; clone size: many; CDR3 protein: CASSPSVGTTDTQYF; CDR3 DNA: TGTGCCAGCTCACCATCGGTTGGTACCACAGATACGCAGTATTTT
J gene: TRBJ2-1; D gene: TRBD2; V gene: TRBV28; clone size: NA; CDR3 protein: CASSRGATYNEQFF; CDR3 DNA: TGTGCCAGCTCGCGGGGGGCGACCTACAATGAGCAGTTCTTC
J gene: TRBJ1-1; D gene: NA; V gene: TRBV11-2; clone size: NA; CDR3 protein: CASSLVQALGAFF; CDR3 DNA: TGTGCCAGCAGCTTAGTCCAAGCTTTAGGAGCTTTCTTT
J gene: TRBJ2-3; D gene: NA; V gene: TRBV20-1; clone size: NA; CDR3 protein: CSARPPGLPRDTQYF; CDR3 DNA: TGCAGTGCTAGACCCCCGGGACTCCCAAGAGATACGCAGTATTTT
J gene: TRBJ2-7; D gene: TRBD1; V gene: TRBV4-3; clone size: many; CDR3 protein: CASSQGTGYEQYF; CDR3 DNA: TGCGCCAGCAGCCAAGGGACAGGCTACGAGCAGTACTTC
J gene: TRBJ2-7; D gene: TRBD2; V gene: TRBV20-1; clone size: NA; CDR3 protein: CSAGTSGSDEQYF; CDR3 DNA: TGCAGTGCCGGGACTAGCGGGAGCGACGAGCAGTACTTC
J gene: TRBJ2-3; D gene: TRBD2; V gene: TRBV12-3/TRBV12-4; clone size: NA; CDR3 protein: CASSLTRASGRGIADTQYF; CDR3 DNA: TGTGCCAGCAGTTTGACCCGAGCTAGCGGGAGGGGGATAGCAGATACGCAGTATTTT
J gene: TRBJ1-5; D gene: NA; V gene: TRBV6-5; clone size: few; CDR3 protein: CASSYKGDQPQHF; CDR3 DNA: TGTGCCAGCAGTTACAAAGGGGATCAGCCCCAGCATTTT
J gene: TRBJ2-1; D gene: TRBD2; V gene: TRBV3-1; clone size: few; CDR3 protein: CASSQGTSGRYYEQFF; CDR3 DNA: TGTGCCAGCAGCCAAGGAACTAGCGGGAGGTACTATGAGCAGTTCTTC
J gene: TRBJ1-2; D gene: NA; V gene: TRBV12-3/TRBV12-4; clone size: few; CDR3 protein: CASSFPGGGYTF; CDR3 DNA: TGTGCCAGCAGTTTCCCCGGGGGTGGCTACACCTTC
J gene: TRBJ2-3; D gene: TRBD2; V gene: TRBV5-4; clone size: NA; CDR3 protein: CASSLVAGEDTQYF; CDR3 DNA: TGTGCCAGCAGCTTGGTAGCGGGGGAGGATACGCAGTATTTT
J gene: TRBJ2-7; D gene: NA; V gene: TRBV20-1; clone size: NA; CDR3 protein: CSARDGDGRRFF; CDR3 DNA: TGCAGTGCTAGAGATGGGGACGGCCGCCGCTTCTTC
J gene: TRBJ1-2; D gene: NA; V gene: TRBV10-3; clone size: NA; CDR3 protein: CAISEIKGQHYGYTF; CDR3 DNA: TGTGCCATCAGTGAGATTAAGGGGCAACACTATGGCTACACCTTC
J gene: TRBJ2-5; D gene: TRBD2; V gene: TRBV3-1; clone size: NA; CDR3 protein: CASSGRSQETQYF; CDR3 DNA: TGTGCCAGTAGCGGGAGAAGCCAAGAGACCCAGTACTTC
J gene: TRBJ2-1; D gene: TRBD1; V gene: TRBV9; clone size: once; CDR3 protein: CASSPNPGQGAENEQFF; CDR3 DNA: TGTGCCAGCAGCCCGAACCCGGGACAGGGGGCGGAAAATGAGCAGTTCTTC
J gene: TRBJ2-7; D gene: TRBD1; V gene: TRBV5-4; clone size: few; CDR3 protein: CASTEQGVAEQYF; CDR3 DNA: TGTGCCAGCACCGAACAGGGGGTAGCCGAGCAGTACTTC
J gene: TRBJ2-1; D gene: TRBD2; V gene: TRBV3-1; clone size: NA; CDR3 protein: CASSQGRTSSDEQFF; CDR3 DNA: TGTGCCAGCAGCCAAGGTAGGACTAGTTCTGATGAGCAGTTCTTC
J gene: TRBJ2-7; D gene: TRBD2; V gene: TRBV7-6; clone size: NA; CDR3 protein: CASSLDPSGGYEQYF; CDR3 DNA: TGTGCCAGCAGCTTAGATCCCAGCGGGGGCTACGAGCAGTACTTC
J gene: TRBJ2-3; D gene: NA; V gene: TRBV15; clone size: NA; CDR3 protein: CATSRVRGSTQYF; CDR3 DNA: TGTGCCACCAGCAGAGTTAGAGGGAGTACGCAGTATTTT
J gene: TRBJ2-3; D gene: TRBD2; V gene: TRBV2; clone size: NA; CDR3 protein: CASSPGGYADTQYF; CDR3 DNA: TGTGCCAGCAGCCCCGGGGGGTACGCAGATACGCAGTATTTT
J gene: TRBJ2-3; D gene: NA; V gene: TRBV3-1; clone size: few; CDR3 protein: CASESAGTDTQYF; CDR3 DNA: TGTGCCAGCGAGTCAGCGGGCACAGATACGCAGTATTTT
J gene: TRBJ2-5; D gene: NA; V gene: TRBV18; clone size: once; CDR3 protein: CASSPPEVGGETQYF; CDR3 DNA: TGTGCCAGCTCACCACCTGAAGTGGGGGGTGAGACCCAGTACTTC
J gene: TRBJ2-7; D gene: NA; V gene: TRBV9; clone size: few; CDR3 protein: CASSGQVSGGIYEQYF; CDR3 DNA: TGTGCCAGCAGCGGGCAAGTTTCCGGGGGCATCTACGAGCAGTACTTC
J gene: TRBJ1-4; D gene: NA; V gene: TRBV9; clone size: few; CDR3 protein: CASSVIGTDEKLFF; CDR3 DNA: TGTGCCAGCAGCGTAATCGGGACGGATGAAAAACTGTTTTTT
J gene: TRBJ2-1; D gene: NA; V gene: TRBV21-1; clone size: NA; CDR3 protein: CASSKLNSSPEGNEQFF; CDR3 DNA: TGTGCCAGCAGCAAATTGAACTCCAGCCCAGAGGGGAATGAGCAGTTCTTC
J gene: TRBJ1-4; D gene: TRBD1; V gene: TRBV12-3/TRBV12-4; clone size: few; CDR3 protein: CASRWTGTDEKLFF; CDR3 DNA: TGTGCCAGCAGGTGGACAGGGACGGATGAAAAACTGTTTTTT
J gene: TRBJ2-7; D gene: TRBD2; V gene: TRBV5-1; clone size: many; CDR3 protein: CASSFSGSDEQYF; CDR3 DNA: TGCGCCAGCAGCTTTAGCGGGAGCGACGAGCAGTACTTC
J gene: TRBJ2-7; D gene: NA; V gene: TRBV25-1; clone size: NA; CDR3 protein: CASSESRGGRTYEQYF; CDR3 DNA: TGTGCCAGCAGTGAATCCCGGGGTGGAAGGACCTACGAGCAGTACTTC
J gene: TRBJ2-2; D gene: NA; V gene: TRBV5-5; clone size: NA; CDR3 protein: CASSPSGTTGELFF; CDR3 DNA: TGTGCCAGCAGCCCCAGCGGAACCACCGGGGAGCTGTTTTTT
J gene: TRBJ2-5; D gene: TRBD1; V gene: TRBV12-3/TRBV12-4; clone size: NA; CDR3 protein: CASSPGQARRETQYF; CDR3 DNA: TGTGCCAGCAGCCCCGGACAGGCGAGACGCGAGACCCAGTACTTC
J gene: TRBJ2-1; D gene: NA; V gene: TRBV6-5; clone size: NA; CDR3 protein: CASSYGANEQFF; CDR3 DNA: TGTGCCAGCAGTTACGGGGCCAATGAGCAGTTCTTC
J gene: TRBJ2-1; D gene: TRBD2; V gene: TRBV30; clone size: NA; CDR3 protein: CAWSRGTSGSNEQFF; CDR3 DNA: TGTGCCTGGAGCCGCGGGACTAGCGGGAGTAACGAGCAGTTCTTC
J gene: TRBJ2-1; D gene: NA; V gene: TRBV29-1; clone size: many; CDR3 protein: CSVGSPYNEQFF; CDR3 DNA: TGCAGCGTTGGTAGCCCCTACAATGAGCAGTTCTTC
J gene: TRBJ2-5; D gene: NA; V gene: TRBV5-1; clone size: NA; CDR3 protein: CASSLFARQETQYF; CDR3 DNA: TGCGCCAGCAGCTTATTTGCGAGGCAAGAGACCCAGTACTTC
J gene: TRBJ2-3; D gene: NA; V gene: TRBV27; clone size: NA; CDR3 protein: CASSLTRGTDTQYF; CDR3 DNA: TGTGCCAGCAGTTTAACGAGGGGGACAGATACGCAGTATTTT
J gene: TRBJ2-1; D gene: TRBD2; V gene: TRBV7-2; clone size: few; CDR3 protein: CASIRTGTSGSYNEQFF; CDR3 DNA: TGTGCCAGCATTCGAACCGGGACTAGCGGTTCCTACAATGAGCAGTTCTTC
J gene: TRBJ2-2; D gene: TRBD1; V gene: TRBV5-1; clone size: NA; CDR3 protein: CASSLAGTGGHAGELFF; CDR3 DNA: TGCGCCAGCAGCTTGGCTGGGACAGGGGGCCACGCCGGGGAGCTGTTTTTT
J gene: TRBJ2-7; D gene: TRBD2; V gene: TRBV14; clone size: few; CDR3 protein: CASTLAGGVEQYF; CDR3 DNA: TGTGCCAGCACCCTAGCGGGGGGAGTCGAGCAGTACTTC
J gene: TRBJ1-1; D gene: NA; V gene: TRBV7-9; clone size: few; CDR3 protein: CASSLTGDGTGEAFF; CDR3 DNA: TGTGCCAGCAGCTTAACGGGAGACGGCACCGGTGAAGCTTTCTTT
J gene: TRBJ1-1; D gene: TRBD1; V gene: TRBV10-3; clone size: few; CDR3 protein: CAISEGGQGVTEAFF; CDR3 DNA: TGTGCCATCAGTGAGGGTGGACAGGGGGTAACTGAAGCTTTCTTT
J gene: TRBJ2-1; D gene: TRBD2; V gene: TRBV10-3; clone size: NA; CDR3 protein: CATLGLAGEDNEQFF; CDR3 DNA: TGTGCCACCTTGGGACTAGCGGGAGAGGACAATGAGCAGTTCTTC
J gene: TRBJ2-3; D gene: TRBD2; V gene: TRBV20-1; clone size: NA; CDR3 protein: CSALSGASGGATADTQYF; CDR3 DNA: TGCAGTGCCCTAAGCGGGGCTAGCGGGGGGGCTACGGCAGATACGCAGTATTTT
J gene: TRBJ2-7; D gene: NA; V gene: TRBV18; clone size: few; CDR3 protein: CASSPPTGAGQYF; CDR3 DNA: TGTGCCAGCTCACCACCGACCGGGGCGGGGCAGTACTTC
J gene: TRBJ1-2; D gene: NA; V gene: TRBV12-3/TRBV12-4; clone size: few; CDR3 protein: CASSWAVLNYGYTF; CDR3 DNA: TGTGCCAGCAGTTGGGCGGTACTCAACTATGGCTACACCTTC